This TCR beta chain was found in a study of blood T cell repertoires in COVID-19. Study details: The samples span acute and convalescent COVID-19 from the United States, Italy and Spain.

The repertoire was sequenced with immunoSEQ multiplex PCR; TCRdb's copy has only in-frame clones and lacks some. Of roughly 200,000 clones listed, roughly 82% are singletons. The length of the CDR3 is 15 residues. Germline values: CDR1 KGHSH, CDR2 LQKENI. The V and J ends lost 1 base and 1 base respectively, with 8 bases between them. Sequenced: PBMCs or T cells enriched from blood (not recorded which). The sequence was collected from a woman aged 55-70 years with acute COVID-19. This sequence joins TRBV18 and TRBJ1-5; tentatively, D is TRBD1 (5 bases). The CDR3 loop is CASSPLGGSNQPQHF. The CDR3 region has the DNA TGTGCCAGCTCACCACTCGGGGGGAGCAATCAGCCCCAGCATTTT.